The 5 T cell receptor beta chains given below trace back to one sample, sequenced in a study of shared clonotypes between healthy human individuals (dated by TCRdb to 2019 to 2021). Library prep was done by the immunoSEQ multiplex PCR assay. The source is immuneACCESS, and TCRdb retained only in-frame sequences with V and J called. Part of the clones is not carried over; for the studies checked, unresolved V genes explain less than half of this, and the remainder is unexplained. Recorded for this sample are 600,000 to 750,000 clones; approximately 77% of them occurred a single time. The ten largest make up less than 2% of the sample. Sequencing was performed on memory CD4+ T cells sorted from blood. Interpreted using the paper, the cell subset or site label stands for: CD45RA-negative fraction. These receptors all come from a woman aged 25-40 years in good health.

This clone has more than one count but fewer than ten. CDR3 sequence reads: CASTISQGRGYGNTIYF. CDR3 DNA sequence: TGTGCCAGTACCATCTCTCAGGGACGAGGGTACGGAAACACCATATATTTT. The rearrangement joins TRBV19 to TRBJ1-3; tentative D call: TRBD1 (5 bases). Germline values: CDR1 LNHDA, CDR2 SQIVND (reference sequence). V was trimmed by 7 bases and J by 4 bases, leaving 23 bases between them. CDR3 size: 17 residues.

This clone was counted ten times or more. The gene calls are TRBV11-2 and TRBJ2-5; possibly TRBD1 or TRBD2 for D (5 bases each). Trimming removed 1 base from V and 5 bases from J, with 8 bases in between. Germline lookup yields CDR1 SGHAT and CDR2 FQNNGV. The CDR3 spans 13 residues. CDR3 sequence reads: CASSLVWGETQYF. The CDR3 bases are TGTGCCAGCAGCTTAGTGTGGGGGGAGACCCAGTACTTC. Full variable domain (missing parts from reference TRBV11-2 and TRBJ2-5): EAGVAQSPRYKIIEKRQSVAFWCNPISGHATLYWYQQILGQGPKLLIQFQNNGVVDDSQLPKDRFSAERLKGVDSTLKIQPAKLEDSAVYLCASSLVWGETQYFGPGTRLLVL.

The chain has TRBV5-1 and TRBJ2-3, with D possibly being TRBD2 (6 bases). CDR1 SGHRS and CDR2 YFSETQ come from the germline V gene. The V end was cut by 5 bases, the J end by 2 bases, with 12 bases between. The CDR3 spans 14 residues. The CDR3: CASSSGGTTDTQYF. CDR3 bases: TGCGCCAGCAGTTCCGGCGGGACCACAGATACGCAGTATTTT.

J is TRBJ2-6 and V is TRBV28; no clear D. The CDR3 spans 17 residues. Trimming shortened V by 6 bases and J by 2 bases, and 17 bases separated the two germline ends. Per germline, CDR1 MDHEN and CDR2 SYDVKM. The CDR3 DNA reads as TGTGCCAGCAGCCGGCCCCTTAGCCCCGCTGGGGCCAACGTCCTGACTTTC. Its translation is CASSRPLSPAGANVLTF.

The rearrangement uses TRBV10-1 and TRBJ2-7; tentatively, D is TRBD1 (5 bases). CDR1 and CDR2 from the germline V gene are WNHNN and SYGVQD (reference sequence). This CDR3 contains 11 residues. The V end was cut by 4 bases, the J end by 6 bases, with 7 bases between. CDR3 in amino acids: CASSAGFEQYF. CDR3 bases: TGCGCCAGCAGTGCAGGGTTCGAGCAGTACTTC.